Following are 5 T cell receptor beta chains from one sample sequenced in a study of cytomegalovirus exposure and HLA in healthy donors. The PCR made use of 60 Vbeta and 13 Jbeta primers. Sequenced by immunoSEQ multiplex PCR; TCRdb stores in-frame clones only, minus some. The table records about 230,000 clones, just under 80% of them present only once. Sequencing used PBMCs. Receptor source: a boy younger than 18 in good health and CMV-seronegative.

The chain has TRBV7-3 and TRBJ1-3; D is unresolved. Trimming removed 3 bases at V and 0 bases at J, with 21 bases between. Germline V gives CDR1 SGHTA, CDR2 FQGTGA. This CDR3 region has 19 residues. In DNA form, the CDR3 reads TGTGCCAGCAGCTTTAAATTTAGGCCTCCGCAGGACTCTGGAAACACCATATATTTT. It is translated as CASSFKFRPPQDSGNTIYF.

The genes are TRBV6-1 and TRBJ1-3; D is unresolved. CDR3 size: 14 residues. Germline CDR1 MNHNS, CDR2 SASEGT. V lost 11 bases, J lost 0 bases, and 14 bases lay in between. The CDR3 coding sequence is TGTGCCGCAATACAGAAGTCCTCTGGAAACACCATATATTTT. It is translated as CAAIQKSSGNTIYF.

The chain is built from TRBV9 and TRBJ1-1; 8 bases map to TRBD1. V trimming: 4 bases; J trimming: 0 bases; junction bases outside the gene matches: 2. This CDR3 region has 14 residues. CDR1 SGDLS and CDR2 YYNGEE come from the germline V gene. CDR3 protein: CASSLDRVNTEAFF. The CDR3 nucleotides are TGTGCCAGCAGCTTGGACAGGGTGAACACTGAAGCTTTCTTT.

The V and J genes are TRBV25-1 and TRBJ2-1, with D unresolved. There are 14 residues in the CDR3. V lost 3 bases and J 1 base, leaving 7 bases between the germline ends. Per germline, CDR1 MGHDK and CDR2 SYGVNS. The CDR3 here is CASSERSSYNEQFF. In DNA, the CDR3 is TGTGCCAGCAGTGAGCGGAGTTCCTACAATGAGCAGTTCTTC.

The chain couples TRBV6-1 to TRBJ1-5, with D tentatively TRBD1 (5 bases). Trimming took off 7 bases at V and 3 bases at J, with 10 bases between the two ends. Germline V CDR1 and CDR2: MNHNS, SASEGT. The CDR3 sequence is 13 residues long. The CDR3 DNA follows: TGTGCCAGCATCCGGGACTCCAATCAGCCCCAGCATTTT. This sequence encodes CASIRDSNQPQHF.